Listed below are T cell receptor beta chains from one sample, sequenced in a study of shared clonotypes between healthy human individuals. Measured with immunoSEQ multiplex PCR; TCRdb has only the in-frame clones, and not every one. The sample lists under 2.5 million clones, 85% to 95% occurring once. Sequences were obtained from naive CD4+ T cells from PBMCs. All receptors come from a man between 18 and 29 years old in good health. Some clones in this sample may be carry-over from other donors' samples. Both conserved end residues are trimmed from each CDR3.

CDR3	J	V
ASSLGPRAQPYEQY	TRBJ2-7	TRBV5-1
ASSPRRDQISYEQY	TRBJ2-7	TRBV7-9
ASSHTPGTEAF	TRBJ1-1	TRBV6-6
ASSVGPYTEAF	TRBJ1-1	TRBV9
ASSGKGSPELVAKNIQY	TRBJ2-4	TRBV2
STSNSRVTGELF	TRBJ2-2	TRBV29-1
ASSTHRNEQF	TRBJ2-1	TRBV11-2
ASRWGQTYEQY	TRBJ2-7	TRBV5-1
ASSLQGNVYEQY	TRBJ2-7	TRBV7-9
ASSFSANYGYT	TRBJ1-2	TRBV7-9
ASSLEGYNEQF	TRBJ2-1	TRBV27
ATSRENRRVEEKLF	TRBJ1-4	TRBV15
ASSGWQANSYNEQF	TRBJ2-1	TRBV25-1
ASSLVSGSGGGYT	TRBJ1-2	TRBV5-1
ASSLAAYEQY	TRBJ2-7	TRBV7-2
ASSEWDREAF	TRBJ1-1	TRBV2
ASSPYRYSNQPQH	TRBJ1-5	TRBV6-5
ASSPTGGDQPQH	TRBJ1-5	TRBV6-4
ASSAGYFGYEQY	TRBJ2-7	TRBV19
ASSSGHGQETQY	TRBJ2-5	TRBV5-1
ASSVGLAGGSGANVLT	TRBJ2-6	TRBV5-1
ASRSELGAGETQY	TRBJ2-5	TRBV7-9
ASRRTGAYEQY	TRBJ2-7	TRBV7-9
ATSRGLLSRSGSISGANVLT	TRBJ2-6	TRBV15
AISHPDRATGELF	TRBJ2-2	TRBV10-3
ASSQQPNTDTQY	TRBJ2-3	TRBV4-1
ASRPRTGYTEAF	TRBJ1-1	TRBV10-1
ASSSGWGTDTQY	TRBJ2-3	TRBV11-3
ASSPKPPGQGRNEQY	TRBJ2-7	TRBV27
ASSAEGDSYNEQF	TRBJ2-1	TRBV9
ASSLGGREGITGTSGRRTGELF	TRBJ2-2	TRBV5-1
ASSPGTGQETQY	TRBJ2-5	TRBV5-1
ASSRQWTGELF	TRBJ2-2	TRBV28
ASSLVAGGHEQY	TRBJ2-7	TRBV7-2
ASSRTSGRVPETQY	TRBJ2-5	TRBV9
ASSGGTRGSDTGELF	TRBJ2-2	TRBV25-1
ASSEGDYEQY	TRBJ2-7	TRBV10-2
ASSATGTSGRAPDTQY	TRBJ2-3	TRBV7-9
ATSRVGREYEQY	TRBJ2-7	TRBV15
ASRTQGVLSYEQY	TRBJ2-7	TRBV28
ASSMAYGYT	TRBJ1-2	TRBV19
AHSGTGADEQY	TRBJ2-7	TRBV28
ASSSPPEMAQH	TRBJ1-5	TRBV7-2
ASSESWRASGSTDTQY	TRBJ2-3	TRBV10-1
ASSAGFGLDLNEQY	TRBJ2-7	TRBV2
ATPEGTQY	TRBJ2-5	TRBV5-4
ASSSPVVDTQY	TRBJ2-3	TRBV28
ASSLLAGGLSYNEQF	TRBJ2-1	TRBV11-1
ATSRVGGRAPGELF	TRBJ2-2	TRBV15
ASSLGTENTEAF	TRBJ1-1	TRBV11-2
ASSDSPSGRNTQY	TRBJ2-3	TRBV6-4
ASSQEPLPRRDEQY	TRBJ2-7	TRBV4-1
ASSEWGWRPSRFEQF	TRBJ2-1	TRBV28
ASSLAPWEGASSYEQY	TRBJ2-7	TRBV5-1
ASRGNRLVHNEQF	TRBJ2-1	TRBV2